The clone carrying this T cell receptor beta chain was seen a few times. As processed by the authors: Scientists estimated how many nucleated cells there were by amplifying reference gene primers. Clones were sequenced by immunoSEQ multiplex PCR, and TCRdb holds only the in-frame ones, with some missing. V and J calls and clone size are given by that table; D and trimming were obtained from the DNA. The data show 250,000 to 300,000 clones, 80% to 90% seen once. This specimen comes from a study of blood T cell repertoires in COVID-19. Study-level information: COVID-19 samples from acute and convalescent phases originated in the United States, Italy and Spain. The analysed material was cDNA or gDNA that came from T cells, B-cell-depleted T cells, or PBMCs.

The CDR3 sequence is 14 residues long. Trimming took 4 bases from V and 8 from J, leaving 17 bases between them. CDR1 and CDR2 (germline): LGHDT, YNNKEL (reference sequence). The sequenced sample was peripheral blood. V and J are TRBV3-1 (or the pseudogene TRBV3-2) and TRBJ1-2; D not resolved. This TCR derives from a woman between 70 and 85 years old with acute or convalescent COVID-19. Written as DNA, the CDR3 is TGTGCCAGCAGCCCTTACGGGGAACCCTTAGGCTACACCTTC. It codes for CASSPYGEPLGYTF.